This T cell receptor (beta chain) was retrieved from a study of T cell repertoires in cytomegalovirus infection. Study observations and caveats: Predominance within the ex vivo response was attributable to HLA-C-restricted CMV-specific TCR beta clonotypes.

One entry per CDR3 protein results from TCRdb running MiXCR on the reads. Among about 900,000 distinct CDR3 sequences, around 30% were seen once, and the ten largest hold around 15%. As concerns this clonotype: The target antigen is unknown.

The V end was cut by 1 base, the J end by 0 bases, with 10 bases between. The CDR3 spans 16 residues. Germline CDR1 reads MNHNS; CDR2 reads SASEGT. The V and J genes are TRBV6-1 and TRBJ1-3, with D uncertain. The sample in question was cultured CD8+ T cells from PBMCs, obtained from culture after CMV antigen stimulation. The sequence derives from a human donor in good health (CMV status not recorded). Some clones in this sample may be carry-over from other donors' samples. CDR3 sequence (DNA): TGTGCCAGCAGTGAAGAGCCAATCGCCTCTGGAAACACCATATATTTT. Translated: CASSEEPIASGNTIYF.